The T cell receptor beta chain under discussion was sequenced for a study of T cell changes during pregnancy in multiple sclerosis. Clones were sequenced by immunoSEQ multiplex PCR, and TCRdb holds only the in-frame ones, with some missing. This sample has some 74,000 clones; 85% to 95% occur once, and the top ten carry approximately 2.2%. The CDR3 contains 17 residues. Trimming removed 0 bases at V and 3 bases at J, with 18 bases between. Germline lookup yields CDR1 MNHEY and CDR2 SMNVEV (reference sequence). The TCR sequence derives from a female donor with multiple sclerosis, enrolled in a pregnancy study. The source material was peripheral blood, sampled before pregnancy. This chain joins TRBV27 and TRBJ2-7; the D gene is possibly TRBD2 (7 bases). In nucleotides, the CDR3 is TGTGCCAGCAGTTTATCGGAGGGAGGGGGTTTTCTCTACGAGCAGTACTTC. Translating it yields CASSLSEGGGFLYEQYF.